This T cell receptor (beta chain) was identified during a study of blood T cell repertoires in COVID-19. About the study: The study drew acute and convalescent COVID-19 samples from the United States, Italy and Spain. The analysed material was cDNA or gDNA that came from T cells, B-cell-depleted T cells, or PBMCs.

CDR1 and CDR2 (germline): MNHEY, SVGAGI. V was shortened by 5 bases and J by 6 bases, with 17 bases between the two germline ends. The CDR3 sequence is 15 residues long. As originally analysed: Using reference gene primer amplification, nucleated cell counts were estimated. The table came from immunoSEQ multiplex PCR; TCRdb's copy has only in-frame clones and leaves some out. Clonal size and the V and J genes are those of that table, whereas D and trimming came from the DNA. The profile shows 65,000 to 100,000 clones, roughly 80% of them singletons. This clone was detected only once. This sequence was found in a woman aged 80 or over with acute or convalescent COVID-19. The sample taken for sequencing was peripheral blood. The chain links TRBV6-5 to TRBJ1-5; maybe TRBD1 (6 bases). CDR3 nucleotide sequence: TGTGCCAGCAGTAGGGGCGGGGGCGGAGGTCAGCCCCAGCATTTT. This codes for CASSRGGGGGQPQHF.